This T cell receptor (beta chain) was documented in a study of tumor-infiltrating lymphocytes in primary liver carcinoma. Starting material for RNA and DNA co-extraction consisted of about 20-32 mg of unsorted bulk tissue. Germline V CDR1 and CDR2: GTSNPN, SVGIG (reference sequence). CDR3 length equals 15 residues. The investigators made TCR beta cDNA from 400 to 500 ng total RNA, using a constant-region primer. What produced the TCR beta libraries was three nested multiplex PCR rounds using slightly modified ARM-PCR. Investigators reported that the first two PCR rounds, at roughly 10 cycles each, used TRBV1-TRBV30 forward primers with a C-beta reverse primer. TCRdb re-analysed the multiplex PCR reads in MiXCR, keeping a single row per CDR3 protein. The sample yields more than 100,000 distinct CDR3 sequences, less than 80% seen once. A remark on this clonotype: One junction end disagrees with the germline gene, perhaps due to a read error.

Input material: liver tumor tissue from sampling region 1. Subset here: tumor region T1, superior pole. This clonotype was obtained from a woman aged 60-75 years with primary liver carcinoma and hepatitis B virus infection. The chain employs TRBV30 and TRBJ1-2, with TRBD1 identical over 10 bases. CDR3 in amino acids: CAWRKTGGLGYGHTF. The CDR3 nucleotides are TGTGCCTGGAGGAAGACAGGGGGCTTGGGCTATGGCCACACCTTC.